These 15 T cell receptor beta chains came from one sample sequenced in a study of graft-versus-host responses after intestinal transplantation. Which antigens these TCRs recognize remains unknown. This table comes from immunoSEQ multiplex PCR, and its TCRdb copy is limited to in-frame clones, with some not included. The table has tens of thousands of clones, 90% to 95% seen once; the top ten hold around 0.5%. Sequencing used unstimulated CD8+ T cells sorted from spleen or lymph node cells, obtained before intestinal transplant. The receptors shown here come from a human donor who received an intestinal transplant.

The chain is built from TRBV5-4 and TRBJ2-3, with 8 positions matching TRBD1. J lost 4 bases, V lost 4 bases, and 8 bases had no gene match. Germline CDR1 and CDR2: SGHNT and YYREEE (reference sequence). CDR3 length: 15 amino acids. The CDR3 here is CASSLGTGLPDTQYF. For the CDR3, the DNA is TGTGCCAGCAGCCTGGGGACAGGCCTTCCAGATACGCAGTATTTT.

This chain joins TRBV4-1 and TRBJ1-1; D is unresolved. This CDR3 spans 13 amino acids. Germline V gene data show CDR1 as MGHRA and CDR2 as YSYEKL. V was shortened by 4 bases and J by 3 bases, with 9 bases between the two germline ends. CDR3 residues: CASSRIGDTEAFF. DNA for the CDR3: TGCGCCAGCAGCCGGATCGGGGACACTGAAGCTTTCTTT.

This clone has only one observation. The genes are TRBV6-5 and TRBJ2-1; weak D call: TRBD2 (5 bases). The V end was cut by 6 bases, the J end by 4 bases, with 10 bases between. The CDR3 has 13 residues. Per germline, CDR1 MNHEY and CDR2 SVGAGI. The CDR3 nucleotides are TGTGCCAGCAGCCCGGACTTATACAATGAGCAGTTCTTC. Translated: CASSPDLYNEQFF.

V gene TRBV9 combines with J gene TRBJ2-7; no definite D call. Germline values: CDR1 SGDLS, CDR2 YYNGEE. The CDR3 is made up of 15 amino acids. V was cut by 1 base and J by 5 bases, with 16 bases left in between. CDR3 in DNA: TGTGCCAGCAGCGTATACGACGTATCCTCTGACGAGCAGTACTTC. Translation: CASSVYDVSSDEQYF.

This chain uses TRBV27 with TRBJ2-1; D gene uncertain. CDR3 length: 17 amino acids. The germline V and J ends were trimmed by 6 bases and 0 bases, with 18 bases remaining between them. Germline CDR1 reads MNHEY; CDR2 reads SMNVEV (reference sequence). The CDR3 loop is CASSRLTDSPSYNEQFF. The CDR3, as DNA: TGTGCCAGCAGCCGACTCACAGACTCCCCCTCCTACAATGAGCAGTTCTTC.

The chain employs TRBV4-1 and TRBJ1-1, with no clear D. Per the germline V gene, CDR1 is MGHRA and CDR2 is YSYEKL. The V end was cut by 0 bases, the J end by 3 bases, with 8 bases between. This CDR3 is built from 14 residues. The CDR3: CASSQDGEYTEAFF. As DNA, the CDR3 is TGCGCCAGCAGCCAAGATGGGGAGTACACTGAAGCTTTCTTT.

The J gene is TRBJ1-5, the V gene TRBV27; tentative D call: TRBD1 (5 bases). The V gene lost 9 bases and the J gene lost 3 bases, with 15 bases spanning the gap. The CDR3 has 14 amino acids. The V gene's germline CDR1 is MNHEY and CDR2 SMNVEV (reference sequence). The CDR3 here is CASSEAGYNQPQHF. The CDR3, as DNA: TGTGCCAGTTCAGAGGCAGGGTACAATCAGCCCCAGCATTTT.

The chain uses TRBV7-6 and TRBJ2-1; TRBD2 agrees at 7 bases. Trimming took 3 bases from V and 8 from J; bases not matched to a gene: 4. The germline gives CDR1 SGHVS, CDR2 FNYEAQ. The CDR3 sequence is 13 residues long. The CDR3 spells CASSFGGIDEQFF. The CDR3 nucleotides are TGTGCCAGCAGCTTCGGGGGGATCGATGAGCAGTTCTTC.

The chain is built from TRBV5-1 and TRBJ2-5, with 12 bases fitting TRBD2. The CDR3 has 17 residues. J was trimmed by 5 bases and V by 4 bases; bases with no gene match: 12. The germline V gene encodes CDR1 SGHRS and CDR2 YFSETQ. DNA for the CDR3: TGCGCCAGCAGCCCCGGTACTAGCGGGAGGTTGGTGGAGACCCAGTACTTC. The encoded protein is CASSPGTSGRLVETQYF.

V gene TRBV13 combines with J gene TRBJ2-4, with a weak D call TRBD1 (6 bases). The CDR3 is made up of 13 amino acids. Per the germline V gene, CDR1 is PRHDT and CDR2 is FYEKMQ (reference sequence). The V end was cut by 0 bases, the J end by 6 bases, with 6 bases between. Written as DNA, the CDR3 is TGTGCCAGCAGCTTAGGACAGGGAAACATTCAGTACTTC. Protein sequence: CASSLGQGNIQYF.

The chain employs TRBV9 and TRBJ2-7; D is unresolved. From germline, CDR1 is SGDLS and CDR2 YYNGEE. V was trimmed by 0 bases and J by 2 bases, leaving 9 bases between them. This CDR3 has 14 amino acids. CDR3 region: CASSVGGTPYEQYF. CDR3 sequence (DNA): TGTGCCAGCAGCGTAGGTGGAACCCCCTACGAGCAGTACTTC.

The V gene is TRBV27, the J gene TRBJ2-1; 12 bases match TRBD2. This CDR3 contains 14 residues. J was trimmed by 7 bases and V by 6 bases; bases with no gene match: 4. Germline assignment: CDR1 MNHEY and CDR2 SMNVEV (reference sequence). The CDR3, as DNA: TGTGCCAGCAGACTAGCGGGAGGTAATAATGAGCAGTTCTTC. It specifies CASRLAGGNNEQFF.

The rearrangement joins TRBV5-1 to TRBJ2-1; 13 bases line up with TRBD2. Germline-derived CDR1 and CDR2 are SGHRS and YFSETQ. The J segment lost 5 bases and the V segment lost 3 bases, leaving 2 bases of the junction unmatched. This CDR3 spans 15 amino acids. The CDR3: CASSSGTSGNNEQFF. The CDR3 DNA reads TGCGCCAGCAGCTCCGGGACTAGCGGGAACAATGAGCAGTTCTTC.

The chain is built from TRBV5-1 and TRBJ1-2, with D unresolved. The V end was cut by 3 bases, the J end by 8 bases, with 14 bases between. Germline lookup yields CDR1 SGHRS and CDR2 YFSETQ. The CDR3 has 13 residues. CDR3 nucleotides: TGCGCCAGCAGCTCAAGCGCAGATCGCGGCTACACCTTC. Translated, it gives CASSSSADRGYTF.

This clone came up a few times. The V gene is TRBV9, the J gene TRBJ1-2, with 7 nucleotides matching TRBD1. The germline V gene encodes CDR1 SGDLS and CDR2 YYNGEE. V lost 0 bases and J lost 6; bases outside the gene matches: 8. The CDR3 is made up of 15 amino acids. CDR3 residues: CASSVGGLGQNGYTF. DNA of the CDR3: TGTGCCAGCAGCGTAGGGGGGTTGGGACAGAATGGCTACACCTTC.